This paragraph covers one T cell receptor beta chain sequence. As yet, its antigen is unknown. The study sampled nominally healthy donors, though unrecorded immune exposures were likely. Researchers ran the PCR with 60 Vbeta and 13 Jbeta primers. Libraries were prepared by immunoSEQ multiplex PCR; TCRdb keeps only in-frame clonotypes and omits some of them. The data contain 150,000 to 200,000 clones, around 76% of them seen just once; the ten biggest clones take up approximately 1%. This sample was taken from a study of cytomegalovirus exposure and HLA in healthy donors. Overall study results and limits: Some V segments could not be told apart, so they were left out, TRBV6-2 and TRBV6-3 among them. Later findings reportedly placed an Asian-associated ancestry cluster below the approximately 670-donor mean for N-insertions. Most TCR sequences were uncommon, yet certain public TCRs appeared in many donors.

V lost 3 bases and J lost 4, with 12 bases in between. Germline CDR1 SGHNT, CDR2 YYREEE (reference sequence). CDR3 length equals 14 residues. This sequence was found in a woman in her thirties or forties in good health and CMV-seronegative. Sequencing input: PBMCs. V is TRBV5-4 and J is TRBJ2-3; possibly TRBD2 for D (6 bases). CDR3 DNA sequence: TGTGCCAGCAGCTCTAGCGCGAGCTCAGATACGCAGTATTTT. This sequence encodes CASSSSASSDTQYF. The variable domain in full, with the rest retrieved from reference TRBV5-4 and TRBJ2-3, is ETGVTQSPTHLIKTRGQQVTLRCSSQSGHNTVSWYQQALGQGPQFIFQYYREEENGRGNFPPRFSGLQFPNYSSELNVNALELDDSALYLCASSSSASSDTQYFGPGTRLTVL.